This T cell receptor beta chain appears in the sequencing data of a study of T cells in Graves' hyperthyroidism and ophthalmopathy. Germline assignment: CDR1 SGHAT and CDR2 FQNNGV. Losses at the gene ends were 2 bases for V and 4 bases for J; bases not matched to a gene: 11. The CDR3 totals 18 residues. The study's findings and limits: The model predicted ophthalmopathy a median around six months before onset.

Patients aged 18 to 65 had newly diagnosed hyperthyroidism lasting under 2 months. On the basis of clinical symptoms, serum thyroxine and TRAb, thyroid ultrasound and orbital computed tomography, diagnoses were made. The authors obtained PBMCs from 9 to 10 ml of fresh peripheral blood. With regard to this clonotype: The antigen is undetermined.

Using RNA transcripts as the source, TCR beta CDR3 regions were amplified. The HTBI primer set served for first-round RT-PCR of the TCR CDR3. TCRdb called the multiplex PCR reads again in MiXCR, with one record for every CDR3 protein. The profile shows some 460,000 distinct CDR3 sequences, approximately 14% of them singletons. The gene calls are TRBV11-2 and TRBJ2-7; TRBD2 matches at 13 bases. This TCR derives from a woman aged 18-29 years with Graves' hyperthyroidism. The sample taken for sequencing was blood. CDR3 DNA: TGTGCCAGCAGCTTAAAACTAGCGGGAGGGCCGAGTTCTTACGAGCAGTACTTC. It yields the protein CASSLKLAGGPSSYEQYF.